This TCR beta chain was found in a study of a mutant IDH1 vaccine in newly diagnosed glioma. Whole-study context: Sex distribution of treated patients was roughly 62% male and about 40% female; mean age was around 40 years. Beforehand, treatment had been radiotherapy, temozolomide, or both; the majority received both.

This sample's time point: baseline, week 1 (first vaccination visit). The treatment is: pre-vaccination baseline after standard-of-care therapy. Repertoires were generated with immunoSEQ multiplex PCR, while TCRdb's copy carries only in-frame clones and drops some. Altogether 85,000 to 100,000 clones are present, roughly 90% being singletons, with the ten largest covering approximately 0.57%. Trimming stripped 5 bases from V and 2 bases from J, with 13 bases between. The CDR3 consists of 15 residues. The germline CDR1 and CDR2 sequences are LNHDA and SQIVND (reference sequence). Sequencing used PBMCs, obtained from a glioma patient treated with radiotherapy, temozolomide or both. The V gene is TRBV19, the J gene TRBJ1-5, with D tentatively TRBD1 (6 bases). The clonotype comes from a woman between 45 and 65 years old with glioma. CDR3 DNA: TGTGCCAGTAGTTCCAGGGGTGAGGGCAATCAGCCCCAGCATTTT. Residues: CASSSRGEGNQPQHF.